This TCR beta chain was profiled in a study of blood T cell repertoires in COVID-19. Germline values: CDR1 LNHNV, CDR2 YYDKDF (reference sequence). CDR3 size: 18 residues. J gave up 0 bases and V 5 bases, and 9 bases lay outside the gene matches. The repertoire was sequenced with immunoSEQ multiplex PCR; TCRdb's copy has only in-frame clones and lacks some. The top ten hold 9% to 9.5% of the sample, which has about 280,000 clones, approximately 91% seen once. Sequencing used peripheral blood. The rearrangement links TRBV15 to TRBJ2-3; TRBD2 aligns across 12 bases. The receptor's source is a man between 18 and 35 years old with active or convalescent COVID-19. The CDR3 loop is CATSLGLAGGPSTDTQYF. CDR3 DNA sequence: TGTGCCACCAGCCTCGGGCTAGCGGGGGGGCCGAGCACAGATACGCAGTATTTT. The full variable domain, in which reference TRBV15 and TRBJ2-3 provide the parts outside the CDR3, is DAMVIQNPRYQVTQFGKPVTLSCSQTLNHNVMYWYQQKSSQAPKLLFHYYDKDFNNEADTPDNFQSRRPNTSFCFLDIRSPGLGDTAMYLCATSLGLAGGPSTDTQYFGPGTRLTVL.